This T cell receptor (beta chain) was sequenced during a study of early T cells in non-severe SARS-CoV-2 infection. Study-level information: Sequencing of bulk RNA from unsorted whole blood was done, without chain pairing.

Using its own MiXCR run on the 5' RACE reads, TCRdb lists one record per CDR3 protein. Among approximately 49,000 distinct CDR3 sequences, about 10% were seen once, and the ten largest hold about 9.7%. This clonotype was seen ten or more times. The germline V gene encodes CDR1 ENHRY and CDR2 SYGVKD. This CDR3 has 13 amino acids. Trimming took off 6 bases at V and 0 bases at J, with 8 bases between the two ends. The genes are TRBV10-3 and TRBJ1-1; a possible D gene is TRBD1 (6 bases). The sequence came from an adult who was a healthcare worker with PCR-confirmed SARS-CoV-2 infection or an uninfected control (not recorded which). Specimen: whole blood. The DNA for the CDR3 is TGTGCCATCAGCAGGGACATGAACACTGAAGCTTTCTTT. Encoded protein: CAISRDMNTEAFF.